Presented here are 2 T cell receptor beta chains from one specimen sequenced in a study of radiation and T cells in renal cell carcinoma. Time point indicated: blood 4 weeks post-SBRT, at nephrectomy. Treatment described: 15 Gy SBRT to primary tumor, nephrectomy 4 weeks later. The repertoire was sequenced with immunoSEQ multiplex PCR; TCRdb's copy has only in-frame clones and lacks some. The data show 150,000 or so clones, around 89% seen once. The starting material was blood, obtained from a patient whose treatment included radiotherapy and nephrectomy. The receptor source for this set is a woman in her forties or fifties with renal cell carcinoma.

J is TRBJ1-4 and V is TRBV6-1; the D gene is possibly TRBD1 (6 bases). V lost 3 bases to trimming and J lost 4 bases, with 9 bases between them. Germline V gene sequence: CDR1 MNHNS, CDR2 SASEGT. This CDR3 spans 14 amino acids. The CDR3 DNA reads TGTGCCAGCAGTGAGGGCAGGGGTAATGAAAAACTGTTTTTT. Translating it yields CASSEGRGNEKLFF.

This clone was observed a single time. CDR3 in amino acids: CASSPDRTGNTIYF. The DNA of the CDR3 is TGTGCCAGCAGTCCTGACAGAACTGGAAACACCATATATTTT. This chain connects TRBV6-5 to TRBJ1-3, with a possible D match to TRBD1 (5 bases). V was shortened by 5 bases and J by 2 bases, with 10 bases between the two germline ends. Germline V gives CDR1 MNHEY, CDR2 SVGAGI. The CDR3 contains 14 residues.